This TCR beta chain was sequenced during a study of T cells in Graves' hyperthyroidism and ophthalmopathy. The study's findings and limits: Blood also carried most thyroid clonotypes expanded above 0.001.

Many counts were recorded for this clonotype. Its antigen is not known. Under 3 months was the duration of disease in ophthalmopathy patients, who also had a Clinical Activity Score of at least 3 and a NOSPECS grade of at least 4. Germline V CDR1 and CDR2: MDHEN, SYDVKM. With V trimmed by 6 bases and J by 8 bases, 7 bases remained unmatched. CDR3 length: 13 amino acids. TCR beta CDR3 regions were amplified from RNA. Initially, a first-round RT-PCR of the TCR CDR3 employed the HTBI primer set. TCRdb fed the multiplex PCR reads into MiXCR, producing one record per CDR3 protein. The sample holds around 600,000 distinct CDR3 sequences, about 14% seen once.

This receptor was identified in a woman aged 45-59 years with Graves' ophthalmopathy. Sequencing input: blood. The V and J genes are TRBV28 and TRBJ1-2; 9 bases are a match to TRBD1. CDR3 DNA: TGTGCCAGCAGATCGGGACAGGGAGAGGGCTACACCTTC. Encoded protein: CASRSGQGEGYTF.